This T cell receptor (beta chain) was identified during a study of regulatory T cells in long-lasting Graves disease. Study-level results: Accuracy might have suffered from few samples. Persistent Graves' patients had lower TCR diversity than newly diagnosed ones.

Building the TCR beta libraries relied on iRepertoire HTBI primers, and CDR3 regions underwent Arm-PCR. TCRdb redid the calling of the multiplex PCR reads with MiXCR, one entry per CDR3 protein. Of 500,000 to 700,000 distinct CDR3 sequences detected, 16% appear once; the ten largest clones hold about 20%. This clonotype has a count of ten or more. What it recognizes is unknown. The time point was: newly diagnosed GD, antithyroid drugs for less than 3 months. The TCR library was made from RNA extracted from PBMCs. The V and J ends lost 6 bases and 0 bases, in that order; junction bases with no gene match: 9. The length of the CDR3 is 17 residues. Germline loops: CDR1 SEHNR, CDR2 FQNEAQ (reference sequence). The same data also contributed to another study, on T cells in Graves' hyperthyroidism and ophthalmopathy. That investigation notes: The TCR CDR3 was amplified in a first-round RT-PCR using the HTBI primer set. Most expanded thyroid clonotypes above 0.001 recurred in blood.

The sequence came from a woman aged 30 to 39 with Graves disease. The chain has TRBV7-9 and TRBJ2-2, with TRBD1 identical over 8 bases. The sequencing used peripheral blood mononuclear cells (PBMCs), collected at new diagnosis, from a patient treated with antithyroid drugs. CDR3 protein: CASRKDRVIANTGELFF. CDR3 bases: TGTGCCAGCAGGAAGGACAGGGTGATCGCGAACACCGGGGAGCTGTTTTTT.